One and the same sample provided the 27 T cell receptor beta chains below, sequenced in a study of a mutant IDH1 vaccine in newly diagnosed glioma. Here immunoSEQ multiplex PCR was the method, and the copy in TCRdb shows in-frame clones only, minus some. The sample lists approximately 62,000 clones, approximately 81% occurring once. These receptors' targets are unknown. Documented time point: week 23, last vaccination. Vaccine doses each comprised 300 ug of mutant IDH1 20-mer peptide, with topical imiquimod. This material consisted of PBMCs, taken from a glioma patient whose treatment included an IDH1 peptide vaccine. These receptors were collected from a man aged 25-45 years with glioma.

CDR3 region: CASSQGLTHDRATLGAQHF. CDR3 nucleotides: TGCGCCAGCAGCCAAGGTCTTACACACGACAGGGCAACGTTGGGGGCCCAGCATTTT. The V and J genes are TRBV4-1 and TRBJ1-5; 7 bases fit TRBD1. Trimming removed 1 base from V and 11 bases from J; junction bases left unmatched: 23. The CDR3 length is 19 residues. CDR1 MGHRA and CDR2 YSYEKL come from the germline V gene.

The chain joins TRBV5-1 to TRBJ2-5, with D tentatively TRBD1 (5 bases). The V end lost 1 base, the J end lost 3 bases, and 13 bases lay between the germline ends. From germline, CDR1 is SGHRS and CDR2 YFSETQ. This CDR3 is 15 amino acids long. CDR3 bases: TGCGCCAGCAGCTTGACCCTAGGGGCAAAAGAGACCCAGTACTTC. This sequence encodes CASSLTLGAKETQYF.

For the CDR3, the DNA is TGTGCCAGCAGCTTGGAGTCCGGGAATAATGAAAAACTGTTTTTT. Protein: CASSLESGNNEKLFF. The chain is built from TRBV5-6 and TRBJ1-4, with D unresolved. The CDR3 is 15 residues long. Germline V gene lookup returns CDR1 SGHDT and CDR2 YYEEEE. V lost 0 bases to trimming and J lost 4 bases, with 10 bases between them.

The CDR3 DNA reads as TGTGCCAGCAGCTTAAGGCCCCGTCGAGACTTCGGTAATTCACCCCTCCACTTT. Translated, it gives CASSLRPRRDFGNSPLHF. The chain links TRBV7-2 to TRBJ1-6; no clear D. This CDR3 comprises 18 residues. In germline, CDR1 is SGHTA, CDR2 FQGNSA. V was shortened by 2 bases and J by 6 bases, with 20 bases between the two germline ends.

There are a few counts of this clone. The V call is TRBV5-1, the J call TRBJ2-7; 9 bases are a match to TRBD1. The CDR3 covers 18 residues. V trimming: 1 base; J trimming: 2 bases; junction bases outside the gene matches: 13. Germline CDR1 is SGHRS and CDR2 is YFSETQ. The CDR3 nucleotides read TGCGCCAGCAGCTTGAGTTTTATTCGGACAGGGGAGGCCTACGAGCAGTACTTC. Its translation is CASSLSFIRTGEAYEQYF.

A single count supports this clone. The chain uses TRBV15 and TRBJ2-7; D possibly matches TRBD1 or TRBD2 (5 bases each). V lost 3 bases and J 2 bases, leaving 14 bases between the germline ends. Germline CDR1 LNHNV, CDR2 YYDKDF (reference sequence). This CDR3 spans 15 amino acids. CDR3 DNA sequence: TGTGCCACCAGCAGGGCCGGGACGTTAGCCTACGAGCAGTACTTC. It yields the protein CATSRAGTLAYEQYF. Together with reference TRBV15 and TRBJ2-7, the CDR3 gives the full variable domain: DAMVIQNPRYQVTQFGKPVTLSCSQTLNHNVMYWYQQKSSQAPKLLFHYYDKDFNNEADTPDNFQSRRPNTSFCFLDIRSPGLGDTAMYLCATSRAGTLAYEQYFGPGTRLTVT.

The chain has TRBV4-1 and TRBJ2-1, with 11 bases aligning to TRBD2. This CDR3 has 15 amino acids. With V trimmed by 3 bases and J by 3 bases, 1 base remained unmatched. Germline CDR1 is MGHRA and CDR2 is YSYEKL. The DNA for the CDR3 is TGCGCCAGCAGCCACACTAGCGGGGGCTACAATGAGCAGTTCTTC. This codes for CASSHTSGGYNEQFF.

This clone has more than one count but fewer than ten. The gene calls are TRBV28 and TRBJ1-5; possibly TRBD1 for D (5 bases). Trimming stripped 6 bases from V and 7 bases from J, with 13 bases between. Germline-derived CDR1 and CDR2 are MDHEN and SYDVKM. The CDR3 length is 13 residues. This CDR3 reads CASRYAAGQPQHF. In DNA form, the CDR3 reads TGTGCCAGCAGATACGCGGCAGGGCAGCCCCAGCATTTT.

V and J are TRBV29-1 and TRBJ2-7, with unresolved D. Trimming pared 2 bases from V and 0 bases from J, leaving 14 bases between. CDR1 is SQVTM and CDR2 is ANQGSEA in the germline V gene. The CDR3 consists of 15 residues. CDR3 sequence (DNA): TGCAGCGTTGAATTAACCAAACTTAACTCCTACGAGCAGTACTTC. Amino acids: CSVELTKLNSYEQYF.

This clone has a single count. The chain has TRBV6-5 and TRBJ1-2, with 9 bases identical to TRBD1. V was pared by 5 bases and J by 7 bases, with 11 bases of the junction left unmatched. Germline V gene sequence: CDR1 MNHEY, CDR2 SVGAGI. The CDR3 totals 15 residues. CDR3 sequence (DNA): TGTGCCAGCAGTACACGGACAGGGGTCGTGTCTGGCTACACCTTC. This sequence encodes CASSTRTGVVSGYTF.

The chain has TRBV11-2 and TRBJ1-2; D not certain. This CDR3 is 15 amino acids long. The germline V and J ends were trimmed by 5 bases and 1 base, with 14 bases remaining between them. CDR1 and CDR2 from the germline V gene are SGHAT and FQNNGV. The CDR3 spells CASSQVYRNNYGYTF. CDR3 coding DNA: TGTGCCAGCAGCCAGGTTTATCGAAATAACTATGGCTACACCTTC.

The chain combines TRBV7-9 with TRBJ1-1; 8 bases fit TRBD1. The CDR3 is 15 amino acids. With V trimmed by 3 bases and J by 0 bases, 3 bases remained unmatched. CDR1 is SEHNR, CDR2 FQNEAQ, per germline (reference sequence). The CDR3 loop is CASSFGTGLNTEAFF. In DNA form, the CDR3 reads TGTGCCAGCAGCTTCGGGACAGGACTGAACACTGAAGCTTTCTTT.

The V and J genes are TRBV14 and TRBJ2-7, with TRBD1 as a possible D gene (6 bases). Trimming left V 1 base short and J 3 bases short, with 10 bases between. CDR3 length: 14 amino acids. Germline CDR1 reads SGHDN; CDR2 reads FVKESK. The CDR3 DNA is TGTGCCAGCAGCCAAGGACGGACAGTCTACGAGCAGTACTTC. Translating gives CASSQGRTVYEQYF.

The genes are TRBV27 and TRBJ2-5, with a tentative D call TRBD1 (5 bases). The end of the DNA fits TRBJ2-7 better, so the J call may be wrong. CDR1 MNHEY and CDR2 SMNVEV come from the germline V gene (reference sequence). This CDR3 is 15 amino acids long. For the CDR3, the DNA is TGTGCCAGCAGAATTTCGCCAGGGTTAGCCTACGAGCAGTACTTC. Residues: CASRISPGLAYEQYF.

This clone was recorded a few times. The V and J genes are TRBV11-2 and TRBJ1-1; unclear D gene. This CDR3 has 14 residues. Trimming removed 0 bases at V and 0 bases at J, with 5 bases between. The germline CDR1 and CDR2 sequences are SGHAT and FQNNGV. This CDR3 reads CASSLDLMNTEAFF. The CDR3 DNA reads TGTGCCAGCAGCTTAGATCTAATGAACACTGAAGCTTTCTTT.

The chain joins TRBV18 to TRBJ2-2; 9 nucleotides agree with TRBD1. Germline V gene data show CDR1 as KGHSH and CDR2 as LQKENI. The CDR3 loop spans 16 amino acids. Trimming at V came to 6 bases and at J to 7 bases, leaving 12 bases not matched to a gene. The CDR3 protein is CASSHSGTGRLGELFF. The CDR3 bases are TGTGCCAGCTCCCACTCCGGGACAGGGCGACTCGGGGAGCTGTTTTTT.

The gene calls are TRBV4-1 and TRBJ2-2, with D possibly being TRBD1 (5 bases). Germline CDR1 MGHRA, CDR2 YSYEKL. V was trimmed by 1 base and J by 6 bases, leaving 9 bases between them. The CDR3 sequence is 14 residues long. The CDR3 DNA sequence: TGCGCCAGCAGCCAAGGGGGCGATTCCGGGGAGCTGTTTTTT. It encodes CASSQGGDSGELFF.

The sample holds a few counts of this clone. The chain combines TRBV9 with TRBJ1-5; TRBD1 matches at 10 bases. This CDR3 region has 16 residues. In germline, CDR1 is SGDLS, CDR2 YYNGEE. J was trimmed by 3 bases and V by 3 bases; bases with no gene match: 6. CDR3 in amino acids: CASSAGTGDDNQPQHF. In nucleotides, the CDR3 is TGTGCCAGCAGCGCGGGGACAGGGGATGACAATCAGCCCCAGCATTTT.

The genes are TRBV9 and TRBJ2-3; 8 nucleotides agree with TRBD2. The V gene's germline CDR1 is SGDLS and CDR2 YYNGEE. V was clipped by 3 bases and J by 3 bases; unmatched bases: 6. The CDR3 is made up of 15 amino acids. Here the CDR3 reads CASSGSGVRTDTQYF. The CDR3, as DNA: TGTGCCAGCAGCGGTAGCGGGGTTCGAACAGATACGCAGTATTTT.

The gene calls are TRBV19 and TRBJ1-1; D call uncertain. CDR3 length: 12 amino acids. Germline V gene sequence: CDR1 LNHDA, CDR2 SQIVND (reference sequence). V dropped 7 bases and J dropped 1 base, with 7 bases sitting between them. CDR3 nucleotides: TGTGCCAGTATAAGGGAGAACACTGAAGCTTTCTTT. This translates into CASIRENTEAFF. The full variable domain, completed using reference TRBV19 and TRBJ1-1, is DGGITQSPKYLFRKEGQNVTLSCEQNLNHDAMYWYRQDPGQGLRLIYYSQIVNDFQKGDIAEGYSVSREKKESFPLTVTSAQKNPTAFYLCASIRENTEAFFGQGTRLTVV.

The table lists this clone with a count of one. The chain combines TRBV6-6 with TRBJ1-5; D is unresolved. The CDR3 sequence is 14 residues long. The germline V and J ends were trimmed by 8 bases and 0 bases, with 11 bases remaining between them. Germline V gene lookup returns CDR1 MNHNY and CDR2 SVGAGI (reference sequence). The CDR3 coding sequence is TGTGCCAGCTGCGAGGACCATAGCAATCAGCCCCAGCATTTT. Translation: CASCEDHSNQPQHF.

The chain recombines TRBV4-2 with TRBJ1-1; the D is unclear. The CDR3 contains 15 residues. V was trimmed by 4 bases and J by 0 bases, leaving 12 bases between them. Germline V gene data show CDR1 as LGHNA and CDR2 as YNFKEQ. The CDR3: CASSPSSDLNTEAFF. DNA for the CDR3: TGTGCCAGCAGCCCGAGTTCGGATTTGAACACTGAAGCTTTCTTT.

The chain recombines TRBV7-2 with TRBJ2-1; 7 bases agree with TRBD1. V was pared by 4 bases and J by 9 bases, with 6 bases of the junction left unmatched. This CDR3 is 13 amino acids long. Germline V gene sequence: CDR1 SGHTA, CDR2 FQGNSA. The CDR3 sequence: CASSSQGFGEQFF. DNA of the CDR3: TGTGCCAGCAGCTCACAGGGGTTTGGTGAGCAGTTCTTC. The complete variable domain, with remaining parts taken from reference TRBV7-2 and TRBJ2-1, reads GAGVSQSPSNKVTEKGKDVELRCDPISGHTALYWYRQSLGQGLEFLIYFQGNSAPDKSGLPSDRFSAERTGGSVSTLTIQRTQQEDSAVYLCASSSQGFGEQFFGPGTRLTVL.

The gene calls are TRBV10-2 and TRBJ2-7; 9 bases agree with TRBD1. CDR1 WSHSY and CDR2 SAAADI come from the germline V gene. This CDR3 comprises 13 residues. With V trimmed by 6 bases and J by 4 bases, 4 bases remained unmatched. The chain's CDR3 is CASSWDRDYEQYF. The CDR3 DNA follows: TGCGCCAGCAGCTGGGACAGGGATTACGAGCAGTACTTC.

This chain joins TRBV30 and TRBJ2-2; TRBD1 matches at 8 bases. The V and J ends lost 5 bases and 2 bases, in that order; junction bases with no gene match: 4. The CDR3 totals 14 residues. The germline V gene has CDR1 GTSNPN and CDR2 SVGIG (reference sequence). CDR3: CAWGRGRNTGELFF. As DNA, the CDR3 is TGTGCCTGGGGCAGGGGGCGCAACACCGGGGAGCTGTTTTTT.

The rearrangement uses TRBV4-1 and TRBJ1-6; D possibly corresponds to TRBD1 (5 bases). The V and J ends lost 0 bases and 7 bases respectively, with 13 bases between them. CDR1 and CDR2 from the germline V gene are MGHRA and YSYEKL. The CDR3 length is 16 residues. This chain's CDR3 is CASSQDGRGWNSPLHF. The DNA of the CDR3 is TGCGCCAGCAGCCAAGATGGGAGGGGATGGAATTCACCCCTCCACTTT.

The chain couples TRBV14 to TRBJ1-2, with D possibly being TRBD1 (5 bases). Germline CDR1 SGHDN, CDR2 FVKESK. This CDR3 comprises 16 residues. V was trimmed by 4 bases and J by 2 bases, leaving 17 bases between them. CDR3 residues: CASSPYGAGLNYGYTF. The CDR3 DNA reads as TGTGCCAGCAGCCCCTACGGGGCAGGACTCAACTATGGCTACACCTTC.